The rows below give T cell receptor beta chains drawn from one sample of a study of blood T cell repertoires in COVID-19. Measured with immunoSEQ multiplex PCR; TCRdb has only the in-frame clones, and not every one. The data show around 130,000 clones, around 81% seen once. The sequenced sample was peripheral blood. The source of these receptors is a man aged 40-50 years with active or convalescent COVID-19. Each CDR3 is given with its conserved first and last residue. The D gene is left open where the match is weak. Rows may omit the clone size; those that give it use once, few, many or a size class.

cdr3_length d_call j_call clone_size v_call cdr3_aa cdr3_nt
13 NA TRBJ2-1 NA TRBV29-1 CSVKDAFAGEQFF TGCAGCGTGAAGGATGCATTTGCGGGTGAGCAGTTCTTC
13 NA TRBJ1-2 few TRBV7-9 CASSILEGQGYTF TGTGCCAGCAGCATACTCGAGGGACAAGGCTACACCTTC
16 NA TRBJ2-3 NA TRBV19 CASSIGSGLTLGTQYF TGTGCCAGTAGTATAGGCTCGGGACTCACCTTAGGTACGCAGTATTTT
15 TRBD1 TRBJ2-1 NA TRBV5-4 CASSLRQGSYNEQFF TGTGCCAGCAGCTTGCGACAGGGTTCCTACAATGAGCAGTTCTTC
18 TRBD2 TRBJ2-4 NA TRBV7-2 CASSPSPSGGAFTPIQYF TGTGCCAGCAGTCCTTCACCTAGCGGGGGGGCCTTCACTCCCATTCAGTACTTC
16 NA TRBJ2-2 once TRBV5-1 CASSLPSPERTGELFF TGCGCCAGCAGCTTGCCGAGCCCAGAGAGGACCGGGGAGCTGTTTTTT
13 NA TRBJ2-2 NA TRBV30 CAWCRTNTGELFF TGTGCCTGGTGTCGCACTAACACCGGGGAGCTGTTTTTT
10 NA TRBJ1-4 NA TRBV2 CASFREKLFF TGTGCCAGCTTCAGGGAAAAACTGTTTTTT
16 TRBD2 TRBJ2-1 NA TRBV18 CASSPPAGLSYNEQFF TGTGCCAGCTCACCACCAGCGGGGCTGTCCTACAATGAGCAGTTCTTC
15 NA TRBJ2-1 NA TRBV11-2 CASSLPGTRANEQFF TGTGCCAGCAGCCTCCCCGGAACTAGAGCGAATGAGCAGTTCTTC
12 TRBD1 TRBJ1-1 NA TRBV3-1/TRBV3-2 CASSSYRGGAFF TGTGCCAGCAGTTCCTACAGGGGGGGCGCTTTCTTT
15 NA TRBJ1-2 NA TRBV6-5 CASSYSARAPGGYTF TGTGCCAGCAGTTACTCGGCCAGGGCCCCTGGCGGCTACACCTTC
15 TRBD2 TRBJ2-7 NA TRBV7-2 CASSPRDGGWYEQYF TGTGCCAGCAGTCCAAGGGACGGGGGGTGGTACGAGCAGTACTTC
15 NA TRBJ2-3 NA TRBV2 CASSGVGGLVDTQYF TGTGCCAGCAGTGGGGTTGGGGGCTTGGTAGATACGCAGTATTTT
17 TRBD2 TRBJ2-2 NA TRBV10-3 CAINDASGGAHTGELFF TGTGCCATCAACGACGCTAGCGGGGGGGCCCACACCGGGGAGCTGTTTTTT
15 TRBD1 TRBJ2-7 NA TRBV7-2 CASSLFEGALGEQYF TGTGCCAGCAGCTTGTTCGAGGGGGCCTTGGGGGAGCAGTACTTC
13 TRBD2 TRBJ2-7 NA TRBV6-6 CASTLGGYYEQYF TGTGCCAGCACCCTGGGGGGGTACTACGAGCAGTACTTC
16 NA TRBJ2-5 NA TRBV6-4 CASKHEYRPYQETQYF TGTGCCAGCAAGCACGAGTACAGACCGTACCAAGAGACCCAGTACTTC
16 TRBD1 TRBJ2-1 NA TRBV19 CASSAMGQGVLNEQFF TGTGCCAGTAGTGCCATGGGACAGGGGGTTTTAAATGAGCAGTTCTTC
12 TRBD1 TRBJ2-7 NA TRBV27 CASFRDRTEQYF TGTGCCAGCTTTCGGGACAGGACCGAGCAGTACTTC
14 NA TRBJ2-1 few TRBV7-9 CASSPPMRYNEQFF TGTGCCAGCAGCCCCCCCATGAGGTACAATGAGCAGTTCTTC
16 NA TRBJ2-7 NA TRBV19 CASSISETYTSYEQYF TGTGCCAGTAGTATAAGCGAAACATACACTTCCTACGAGCAGTACTTC
15 NA TRBJ2-7 NA TRBV7-2 CASSLGQHPAYEQYF TGTGCCAGCAGCTTGGGGCAACACCCTGCCTACGAGCAGTACTTC
15 TRBD1 TRBJ2-7 few TRBV7-9 CASSPGQGLSYEQYF TGTGCCAGCAGCCCGGGACAGGGGCTTTCGTACGAGCAGTACTTC
14 NA TRBJ1-3 NA TRBV11-2 CASSLSTLGNTIYF TGTGCCAGCAGCCTAAGTACTCTGGGAAACACCATATATTTT
14 NA TRBJ2-5 NA TRBV6-2/TRBV6-3 CASSYSSVSYTEYF TGTGCCAGCAGTTACTCGAGCGTCTCGTACACCGAGTACTTC
16 TRBD2 TRBJ2-5 few TRBV3-1/TRBV3-2 CASSLLAGAGKETQYF TGTGCCAGCAGCCTACTAGCGGGGGCCGGGAAGGAGACCCAGTACTTC
17 TRBD2 TRBJ2-3 once TRBV4-2 CASSLRGGAPGTDTQYF TGTGCCAGCAGCCTCCGGGGGGGAGCCCCGGGCACAGATACGCAGTATTTT
14 NA TRBJ1-1 NA TRBV21-1 CASSKLRGSTEAFF TGTGCCAGCAGCAAATTGCGGGGGTCCACTGAAGCTTTCTTT
15 NA TRBJ1-5 NA TRBV19 CASSDSQGSNQPQHF TGTGCCAGTAGCGATTCGCAGGGTAGCAATCAGCCCCAGCATTTT
15 NA TRBJ2-2 NA TRBV19 CASSIKLGKAGELFF TGTGCCAGTAGTATCAAACTAGGGAAGGCCGGGGAGCTGTTTTTT
13 NA TRBJ2-3 NA TRBV5-1 CASNEGVTDTQYF TGCGCCAGCAACGAAGGAGTGACAGATACGCAGTATTTT
13 NA TRBJ1-5 NA TRBV25-1 CASSVSGHQPQHF TGTGCCAGCAGTGTTTCTGGGCATCAGCCCCAGCATTTT
14 NA TRBJ2-7 NA TRBV13 CASSLGQGYNEQYF TGTGCCAGCAGCTTAGGACAGGGCTACAACGAGCAGTACTTC
13 NA TRBJ2-5 NA TRBV6-5 CAEGGDFQGTQYF TGTGCCGAGGGCGGGGACTTCCAGGGGACCCAGTACTTC
15 NA TRBJ2-3 NA TRBV5-1 CASSLGGFSTDTQYF TGCGCCAGCAGCTTGGGCGGTTTTAGCACAGATACGCAGTATTTT
16 NA TRBJ2-7 NA TRBV7-9 CASSLAGRGVTYEQYF TGTGCCAGCAGCTTAGCCGGCAGGGGTGTTACCTACGAGCAGTACTTC
14 TRBD1 TRBJ2-5 NA TRBV4-1 CASSHHGTGETQYF TGCGCCAGCAGCCACCACGGGACAGGGGAGACCCAGTACTTC
15 NA TRBJ1-3 few TRBV27 CASSALGLSGNTIYF TGTGCCAGCTCTGCATTGGGGCTCTCTGGAAACACCATATATTTT
14 NA TRBJ1-1 NA TRBV19 CASSPWTGRTEAFF TGTGCCAGTAGTCCATGGACCGGGAGGACTGAAGCTTTCTTT
14 TRBD1 TRBJ2-2 NA TRBV27 CASSFTGATGELFF TGTGCCAGCAGTTTTACAGGGGCCACCGGGGAGCTGTTTTTT
14 TRBD2 TRBJ2-3 NA TRBV5-5 CASSLEGLGDTQYF TGTGCCAGCAGCTTGGAAGGACTAGGAGATACGCAGTATTTT
15 TRBD1 TRBJ1-4 NA TRBV30 CAWRTRQGTNEKLFF TGTGCCTGGAGGACTCGACAGGGCACTAATGAAAAACTGTTTTTT
14 TRBD2 TRBJ2-5 few TRBV20-1 CSASTGGRQETQYF TGCAGTGCTAGTACGGGGGGGCGGCAAGAGACCCAGTACTTC
16 NA TRBJ1-6 NA TRBV28 CASSTGVKSYNSPLHF TGTGCCAGCAGTACCGGGGTGAAATCCTATAATTCACCCCTCCACTTT
16 NA TRBJ1-5 NA TRBV11-2 CASSAAGASVNQPQHF TGTGCCAGCAGCGCAGCGGGGGCCTCGGTCAATCAGCCCCAGCATTTT
15 TRBD2 TRBJ2-1 NA TRBV16 CASSLGLAGGNEQFF TGTGCCAGCAGCCTAGGACTAGCGGGGGGCAATGAGCAGTTCTTC
15 TRBD1 TRBJ1-2 NA TRBV5-6 CASSLELGTGMGYTF TGTGCCAGCAGCTTGGAGCTCGGGACAGGGATGGGATACACCTTC
12 NA TRBJ1-2 NA TRBV6-5 CASTSGGGGYTF TGTGCCAGCACAAGTGGGGGGGGTGGCTACACCTTC
14 NA TRBJ1-5 NA TRBV27 CASSFLGGNQPQHF TGTGCCAGCAGTTTTCTTGGGGGGAATCAGCCCCAGCATTTT
13 NA TRBJ2-2 NA TRBV6-5 CASTRDFTGELFF TGTGCCAGCACCAGAGACTTCACCGGGGAGCTGTTTTTT
14 NA TRBJ1-1 NA TRBV5-6 CASSLRQLNTEAFF TGTGCCAGCAGCTTGAGACAGTTGAACACTGAAGCTTTCTTT
14 TRBD1 TRBJ1-1 once TRBV25-1 CASSHGTANTEAFF TGTGCCAGTTCCCACGGGACAGCTAACACTGAAGCTTTCTTT
15 TRBD1 TRBJ1-1 NA TRBV9 CASHQGDKRSTEAFF TGTGCCAGCCACCAGGGGGACAAGAGGAGCACTGAAGCTTTCTTT
21 NA TRBJ2-1 once TRBV7-6 CASSPSSLSVVAPSSYNEQFF TGTGCCAGCAGCCCCAGCAGTCTAAGCGTTGTGGCCCCTAGCTCCTACAATGAGCAGTTCTTC